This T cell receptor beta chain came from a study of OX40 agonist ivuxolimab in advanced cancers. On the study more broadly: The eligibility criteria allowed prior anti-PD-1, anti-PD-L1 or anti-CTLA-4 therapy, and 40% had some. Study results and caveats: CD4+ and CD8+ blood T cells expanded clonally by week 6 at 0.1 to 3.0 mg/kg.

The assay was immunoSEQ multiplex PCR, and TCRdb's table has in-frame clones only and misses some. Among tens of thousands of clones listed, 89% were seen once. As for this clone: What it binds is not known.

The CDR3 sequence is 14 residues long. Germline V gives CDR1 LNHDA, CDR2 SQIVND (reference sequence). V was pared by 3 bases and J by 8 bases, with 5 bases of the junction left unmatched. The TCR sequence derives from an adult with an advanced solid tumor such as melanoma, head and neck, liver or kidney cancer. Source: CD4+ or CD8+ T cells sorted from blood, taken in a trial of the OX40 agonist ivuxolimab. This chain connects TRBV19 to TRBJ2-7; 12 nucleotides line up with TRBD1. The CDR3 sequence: CASSIGTGGGQQYF. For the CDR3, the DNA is TGTGCCAGTAGTATCGGGACAGGGGGCGGTCAGCAGTACTTC.